The clone carrying this TCR beta chain was counted at least ten times. Its matching antigen is unknown. TCRbeta library construction was performed incorporating unique molecular identifiers. TCRdb ran MiXCR on the PCR reads and lists one entry per CDR3 protein. The table has around 94,000 distinct CDR3 sequences, around 7.8% seen once. The CDR3 has 14 residues. V lost 7 bases and J lost 2, with 14 bases in between. Germline CDR1 is MNHNS and CDR2 is SASEGT. The sample belongs to a study of T-cell reconstitution after alpha-beta-depleted transplantation in children. Study-wide results and limits: Reportedly, only several hundred clones from non-depleted graft cells drove alpha-beta T-cell counts at about two months. Among T cells one year after transplant, newly produced cells accounted for most counts and diversity. Some patients' high day-60 TCRbeta diversity was attributed to recipient cells surviving conditioning.

The chain has TRBV6-1 and TRBJ2-5; D might be TRBD2 (5 bases). The sequence derives from a boy aged 2 to 10 with acute lymphoblastic leukemia, due to receive a stem cell transplant. Here the sequenced sample was PBMCs, taken before TCRalphabeta/CD19-depleted stem cell transplant. In DNA form, the CDR3 reads TGTGCCAGCAAAATGGTGGCGGGTCAAGAGACCCAGTACTTC. Its translation is CASKMVAGQETQYF.